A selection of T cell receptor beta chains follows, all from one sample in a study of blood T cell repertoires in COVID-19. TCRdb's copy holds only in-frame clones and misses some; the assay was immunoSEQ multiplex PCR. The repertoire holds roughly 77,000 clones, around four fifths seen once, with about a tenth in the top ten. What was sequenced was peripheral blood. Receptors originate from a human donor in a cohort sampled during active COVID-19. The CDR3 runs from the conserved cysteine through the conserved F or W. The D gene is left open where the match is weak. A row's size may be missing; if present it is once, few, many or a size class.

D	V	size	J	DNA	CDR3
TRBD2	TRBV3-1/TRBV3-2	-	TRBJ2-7	TGTGCCAGCAGCTTTAAGATCGGACTAGCGGGGGGGTCGCAGTACTTC	CASSFKIGLAGGSQYF
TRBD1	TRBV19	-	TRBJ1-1	TGTGCCAGTAGACAGGGGGCGCGGGATGAAGCTTTCTTT	CASRQGARDEAFF
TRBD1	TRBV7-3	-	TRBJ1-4	TGTGCCAGCAGCCCAACAGGGGGCACTAATGAAAAACTGTTTTTT	CASSPTGGTNEKLFF
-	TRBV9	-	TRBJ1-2	TGTGCCAGCAGCGTTAGCGAGGCGGGGATCTATGGCTACACCTTC	CASSVSEAGIYGYTF
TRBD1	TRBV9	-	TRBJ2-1	TGTGCCAGCAGTAGACAGGGCAGGCGCGAGCAGTTCTTC	CASSRQGRREQFF
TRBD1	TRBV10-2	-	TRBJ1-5	TGCGCCAGCAGTGACCCGGACAGGGGTTGGGACAATCAGCCCCAGCATTTT	CASSDPDRGWDNQPQHF
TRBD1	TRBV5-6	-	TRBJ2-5	TGTGCCAGCAGCCGGATGACAGGGATCTCCACCTTGGAGACCCAGTACTTC	CASSRMTGISTLETQYF
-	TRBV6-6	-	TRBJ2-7	TGTGCCAGCAGTTACTCGACTAGGGGAGAGCAGTACTTC	CASSYSTRGEQYF
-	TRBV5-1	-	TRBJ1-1	TGCGCCAGCACCGGGGGAGCAGGCATGAACACTGAAGCTTTCTTT	CASTGGAGMNTEAFF
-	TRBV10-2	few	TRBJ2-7	TGCGCCAGCAGACGGGTAGCTTCGTCCTACGAGCAGTACTTC	CASRRVASSYEQYF
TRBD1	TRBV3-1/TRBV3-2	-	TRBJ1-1	TGTGCCAGCAGCCGCGGGACAGCGAACACTGAAGCTTTCTTT	CASSRGTANTEAFF
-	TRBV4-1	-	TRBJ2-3	TGCGCCAGCAGCCAAGAACAGGGAGGCACAGATACGCAGTATTTT	CASSQEQGGTDTQYF
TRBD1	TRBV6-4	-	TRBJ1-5	TGTGCCAGCAGTGACTCTGACAGGGGAGGTCTTCAGCCCCAGCATTTT	CASSDSDRGGLQPQHF
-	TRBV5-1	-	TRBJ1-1	TGCGCCAGCAGCTTGGACCCGACGGGAAACACTGAAGCTTTCTTT	CASSLDPTGNTEAFF
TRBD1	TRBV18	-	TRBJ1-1	TGTGCCAGCTCACCATTGGGACAGGGGGCCACTGAAGCTTTCTTT	CASSPLGQGATEAFF
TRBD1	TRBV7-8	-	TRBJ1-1	TGTGCCAGCAGCACAAGACAGGGCCTGAACACTGAAGCTTTCTTT	CASSTRQGLNTEAFF
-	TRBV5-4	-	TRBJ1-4	TGTGCCAGCAGCTTGGGCGGGCCCAGGGGTAATGAAAAACTGTTTTTT	CASSLGGPRGNEKLFF
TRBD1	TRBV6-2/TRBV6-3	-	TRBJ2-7	TGTGCCAGCAGTTACTCGACGGGACAGGGGGCCTACGAGCAGTACTTC	CASSYSTGQGAYEQYF
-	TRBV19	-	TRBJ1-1	TGTGCCACTCTTGGCGGGGGTTGGAACACTGAAGCTTTCTTT	CATLGGGWNTEAFF
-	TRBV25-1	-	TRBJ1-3	TGTGCCAGCAGTAGGAGTGGCTCTGGAAACACCATATATTTT	CASSRSGSGNTIYF
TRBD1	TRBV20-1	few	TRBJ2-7	TGCAGTGCTAGTCCCGGGACAGGAACATACGAGCAGTACTTC	CSASPGTGTYEQYF
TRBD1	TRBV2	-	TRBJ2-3	TGTGCCAGCAGTCAAGGACAGGGTAGAGCAGATACGCAGTATTTT	CASSQGQGRADTQYF
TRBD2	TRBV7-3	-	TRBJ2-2	TGTGCCAGCAGCCCCATCGGGGGGGCAACCGGGGAGCTGTTTTTT	CASSPIGGATGELFF
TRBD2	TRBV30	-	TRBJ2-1	TGTGCCTGGAGTGTACCTAGCGGGGGGGCCTATGAGCAGTTCTTC	CAWSVPSGGAYEQFF
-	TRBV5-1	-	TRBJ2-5	TGCGCCAGCAGCTTGTCCGGGATTGAGACCCAGTACTTC	CASSLSGIETQYF
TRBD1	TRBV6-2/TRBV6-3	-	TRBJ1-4	TGTGCCAGCAGTTACCTCGACAGGGGGCGTAGGAAACTGTTTTTT	CASSYLDRGRRKLFF
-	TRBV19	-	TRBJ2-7	TGTGCCAGTAGTATAGGTGTCTCCTCCTACGAGCAGTACTTC	CASSIGVSSYEQYF
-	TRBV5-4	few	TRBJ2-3	TGTGCCAGCAGCGTGACAGAGTACACAGATACGCAGTATTTT	CASSVTEYTDTQYF
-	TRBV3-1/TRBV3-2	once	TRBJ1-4	TGTGCCAGCAGCCTGCGGACAGACGGGAAACTGTTTTTT	CASSLRTDGKLFF
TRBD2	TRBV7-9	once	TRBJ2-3	TGTGCCAGCCGGGCGGGGGGGCGCGTAGATACGCAGTATTTT	CASRAGGRVDTQYF
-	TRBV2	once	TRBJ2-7	TGTGCCAGCAATAGGCCAGGGGTAACCTACGAGCAGTACTTC	CASNRPGVTYEQYF
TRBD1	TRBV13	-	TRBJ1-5	TGTGCCAGCAGCTCGACAGGGTCGGCGGGTCAGCCCCAGCATTTT	CASSSTGSAGQPQHF
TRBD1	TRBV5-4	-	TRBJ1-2	TGTGCCAGCAGCCAGACAGGGTTCTATGGCTACACCTTC	CASSQTGFYGYTF
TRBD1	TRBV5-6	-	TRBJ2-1	TGTGCCAGCCGACCCAGGGACAGTTTTAACAATGAGCAGTTCTTC	CASRPRDSFNNEQFF
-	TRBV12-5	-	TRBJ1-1	TGTGCTAGTGGGTTCTTCGTAATGAACACTGAAGCTTTCTTT	CASGFFVMNTEAFF
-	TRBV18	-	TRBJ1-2	TGTGCCAGCTCAAATAGACAGGTCGCTAACTATGGCTACACCTTC	CASSNRQVANYGYTF
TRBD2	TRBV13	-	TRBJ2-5	TGTGCCAGCAGCTTAGGCCGGCGGGGGGATACTAAGTTGTCCCAGTACTTC	CASSLGRRGDTKLSQYF
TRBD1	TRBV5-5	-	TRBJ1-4	TGTGCCAGTAGCTTGACACCGGACAGGCGAGATAATGAAAAACTGTTTTTT	CASSLTPDRRDNEKLFF
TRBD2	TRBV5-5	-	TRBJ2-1	TGTGCCAGCAGCTTGGAGGGACTAGCGGGGGTTCCCTCCTACAATGAGCAGTTCTTC	CASSLEGLAGVPSYNEQFF
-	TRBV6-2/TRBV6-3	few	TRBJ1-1	TGTGCCAGCAGTTACAGTGTGCAGGGTCTGAACACTGAAGCTTTCTTT	CASSYSVQGLNTEAFF
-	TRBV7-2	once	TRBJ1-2	TGTGCCAGCAGCGAACACGGCGCTAGGGGCTACACCTTC	CASSEHGARGYTF
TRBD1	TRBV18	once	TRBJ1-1	TGTGCCAGCTCACCAGAACAGGGGCTCAACACTGAAGCTTTCTTT	CASSPEQGLNTEAFF
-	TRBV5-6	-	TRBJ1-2	TGTGCCAGCAGCCGCGTCTCATCACCGGGTGGCTACACCTTC	CASSRVSSPGGYTF
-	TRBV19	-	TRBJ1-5	TGTGCCAGTAGTTCTAGCACAGTACTCTTTAGCAATCAGCCCCAGCATTTT	CASSSSTVLFSNQPQHF
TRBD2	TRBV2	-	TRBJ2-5	TGTGCCAGCAGTCCGGTATTAGCGGGGTTCCCAGAGACCCAGTACTTC	CASSPVLAGFPETQYF
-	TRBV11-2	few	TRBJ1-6	TGTGCCAGCAGCTTAACCGGGGATGAGAATTCACCCCTCCACTTT	CASSLTGDENSPLHF
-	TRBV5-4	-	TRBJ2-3	TGTGCCAGCAGCTTGGCAGGGGCCAGCACAGATACGCAGTATTTT	CASSLAGASTDTQYF
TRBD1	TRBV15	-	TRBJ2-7	TGTGCCACCAGCAGGCACGGCCAGGGGGCCTACGAGCAGTACTTC	CATSRHGQGAYEQYF
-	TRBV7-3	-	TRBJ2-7	TGTGCCAGCAGCTTATCCGGGGGAATAGGCGAGCAGTACTTC	CASSLSGGIGEQYF
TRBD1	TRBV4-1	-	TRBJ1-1	TGCGCCAGCACCGATGACAGGGGAGTATCTGAAGCTTTCTTT	CASTDDRGVSEAFF